The rows below give T cell receptor beta chains drawn from one sample of a study of blood T cell repertoires in COVID-19. Method: immunoSEQ multiplex PCR; TCRdb's copy keeps in-frame clones and lacks some. The table includes under 60,000 clones, about 80% detected once. Specimen: peripheral blood. The receptors derive from a man aged 60 to 69 with acute or convalescent COVID-19. Both conserved end residues are part of each CDR3. A D gene is named only where the DNA matches it firmly. Some rows mark clone size as missing; the rest say once, few, many or name a class of expanded clone.

>-|TRBJ1-2|TRBV6-1|-
TGTGCCAGCAGTGAGGCAATGAGGGTGGGAGGCTACACCTTC
CASSEAMRVGGYTF
>TRBD2|TRBJ2-7|TRBV7-8|-
TGTGCCAGCAGCAAGGAGGCTAGCGGGGGGCTTGAGCAGTACTTC
CASSKEASGGLEQYF
>TRBD1|TRBJ1-5|TRBV18|-
TGTGCCAGCTCACCACCGGGTTCAGGGGGACGCAATCAGCCCCAGCATTTT
CASSPPGSGGRNQPQHF
>-|TRBJ2-3|TRBV5-6|-
TGTGCCAGCAGCCTCCTAACTAGCACAGATACGCAGTATTTT
CASSLLTSTDTQYF
>TRBD1|TRBJ1-2|TRBV13|-
TGTGCCAGCAGCGTAGGGCCGGGACAGGGTAACTATGGCTACACCTTC
CASSVGPGQGNYGYTF
>TRBD2|TRBJ2-1|TRBV9|-
TGTGCCAGCAGCCCAGAGGGTTCGGGTGTATTAGCGGGGGGGCAACACAATGAGCAGTTCTTC
CASSPEGSGVLAGGQHNEQFF
>-|TRBJ1-6|TRBV10-3|-
TGTGCCATCAGTGAGTCTAAGCCGTTACCCCTCCACTTT
CAISESKPLPLHF
>TRBD1|TRBJ2-7|TRBV15|-
TGTGCCACCAGCAGTTCAACGACAGGGGATAGGTTTTACGAGCAGTACTTC
CATSSSTTGDRFYEQYF
>-|TRBJ1-6|TRBV7-9|few
TGTGCCAGCAGCTTAGCCTTTAATTCACCCCTCCACTTT
CASSLAFNSPLHF
>-|TRBJ1-5|TRBV5-5|-
TGTGCCAGCAGCTTGCGGGGGGGTGATCAGCCCCAGCATTTT
CASSLRGGDQPQHF
>-|TRBJ2-2|TRBV5-6|-
TGTGCCAGCAGCTTACCGGGGGTCGGGACCGGGGAGCTGTTTTTT
CASSLPGVGTGELFF
>-|TRBJ1-4|TRBV4-2|-
TGTGCCAGCAGTAAACAGGGTACGGGTGATGAAAAACTGTTTTTT
CASSKQGTGDEKLFF
>-|TRBJ2-7|TRBV19|few
TGTGCCAGTAGTATGGGGACACCCGGATCTGCCTACGAGCAGTACTTC
CASSMGTPGSAYEQYF
>-|TRBJ1-1|TRBV19|-
TGTGCCAGTAGAGGGGGGGGCAATACTGAAGCTTTCTTT
CASRGGGNTEAFF
>-|TRBJ1-5|TRBV18|once
TGTGCCAGCTCACCAATAGAGAACAGGGATCAGCCCCAGCATTTT
CASSPIENRDQPQHF
>-|TRBJ1-6|TRBV9|few
TGTGCCAGCAGCCCTGGGCCTCTAAATTCGGCCCTCCACTTT
CASSPGPLNSALHF
>TRBD2|TRBJ2-7|TRBV7-2|-
TGTGCCAGCAGCTTAGCTAGCGGGAGCTCCTACGAGCAGTACTTC
CASSLASGSSYEQYF
>-|TRBJ1-1|TRBV2|-
TGTGCCAGCACGGACGATCTCGGGGGCACTGAAGCTTTCTTT
CASTDDLGGTEAFF
>TRBD1|TRBJ1-3|TRBV18|-
TGTGCCAGCTCATCGACCGGGACAGGTTTAGGAAACACCATATATTTT
CASSSTGTGLGNTIYF
>TRBD1|TRBJ1-1|TRBV5-1|-
TGCGCCAGCAGCTTGAACCCTGCGACAGGGCGAACTGAAGCTTTCTTT
CASSLNPATGRTEAFF
>-|TRBJ1-3|TRBV6-5|-
TGTGCCAGCATCTACGGGGGATTCTCTGGAAACACCATATATTTT
CASIYGGFSGNTIYF
>-|TRBJ1-1|TRBV5-5|-
TGTGCCAGCAGCTGGGGGGGCAGGTCACGGGACACTGAAGCTTTCTTT
CASSWGGRSRDTEAFF
>-|TRBJ1-2|TRBV21-1|few
TGTGCCAGCAGACTAAGGGGGAACTATGGCTACACCTTC
CASRLRGNYGYTF
>TRBD1|TRBJ1-2|TRBV19|-
TGTGCCAGTACCGGGACAGCGAGATTTTTAGAAAAGAGTGGCTACACCTTC
CASTGTARFLEKSGYTF
>-|TRBJ2-3|TRBV7-3|-
TGTGCCAGCAGCTTACAGTTCACTAGCTCACCCACAGATACGCAGTATTTT
CASSLQFTSSPTDTQYF
>-|TRBJ1-4|TRBV5-5|-
TGTGCCAGCAGCTTAAGGACAGTCAATGAAAAACTGTTTTTT
CASSLRTVNEKLFF
>-|TRBJ1-5|TRBV18|-
TGTGCCAGCTCACTAGGTGTACGGACAAGGGATCAGCCCCAGCATTTT
CASSLGVRTRDQPQHF
>TRBD1|TRBJ2-7|TRBV6-5|-
TGTGCCAGCAGATACGGCGGACAGGGACCTTCCTACGAGCAGTACTTC
CASRYGGQGPSYEQYF
>-|TRBJ2-3|TRBV18|-
TGTGCCAGCTCACCACTCGGGAAGGATACGCAGTATTTT
CASSPLGKDTQYF
>-|TRBJ1-4|TRBV29-1|once
TGCAGCGTTGCAGAATCCGCGCGGGGTGAAAAACTGTTTTTT
CSVAESARGEKLFF
>-|TRBJ2-3|TRBV7-3|-
TGTGCCAGCTCGAGACTCCCGGAGAAAACCGATACGCAGTATTTT
CASSRLPEKTDTQYF
>-|TRBJ1-1|TRBV9|few
TGTGCCAGCAGCGTTGAGCAAAACACTGAAGCTTTCTTT
CASSVEQNTEAFF
>-|TRBJ1-2|TRBV27|-
TGTGCCAGCAGTTTCCGACAGGCCTCCTATGGCTACACCTTC
CASSFRQASYGYTF
>TRBD2|TRBJ2-5|TRBV5-1|-
TGCGCCAGCAGCACGGGACTAGCCCAAGAGACCCAGTACTTC
CASSTGLAQETQYF
>-|TRBJ2-2|TRBV7-2|-
TGTGCCAGCAGCCTAACTAAGGCCGGGGAGCTGTTTTTT
CASSLTKAGELFF
>TRBD1|TRBJ1-1|TRBV4-1|-
TGCGCCAGCAGCCGTTACAGGGGGAGCACTGAAGCTTTCTTT
CASSRYRGSTEAFF
>TRBD1|TRBJ1-3|TRBV6-5|-
TGTGCCAGCAGTTACGACAGGGCCGGAAACACCATATATTTT
CASSYDRAGNTIYF
>-|TRBJ2-5|TRBV6-1|-
TGTGCCAGCAGTGAACAGGGGGGAGAGACCCAGTACTTC
CASSEQGGETQYF
>-|TRBJ1-2|TRBV11-2|-
TGTGCCAGCAGTCCGGACATCACTAACTATGGCTACACCTTC
CASSPDITNYGYTF
>-|TRBJ1-2|TRBV29-1|few
TGCAGCGTTGTGCCCGGGAGTGGCTACACCTTC
CSVVPGSGYTF
>TRBD1|TRBJ1-5|TRBV2|-
TGTGCCAGCAGTGCCCCGACAGGGGAGCACAATCAGCCCCAGCATTTT
CASSAPTGEHNQPQHF
>TRBD1|TRBJ2-7|TRBV6-2/TRBV6-3|-
TGTGCCAGCAGTTACTCGACGTATCAGGGGGAACGGCAGTACTTC
CASSYSTYQGERQYF
>TRBD1|TRBJ2-7|TRBV2|-
TGTGCCAGCAGTCCTTCCGGGACAGCCTTATACGAGCAGTACTTC
CASSPSGTALYEQYF
>TRBD1|TRBJ1-2|TRBV18|-
TGTGCCAGCTCGCGGGACAGGGGAGACTATGGCTACACCTTC
CASSRDRGDYGYTF
>TRBD1|TRBJ1-5|TRBV24-1|-
TGTGCCACCAGTGATGTGACCGGGACAGCGTACGATCAGCCCCAGCATTTT
CATSDVTGTAYDQPQHF